These 27 T cell receptor beta chains were sequenced from one sample in a study of T cells in localized non-small cell lung cancer. Method: immunoSEQ multiplex PCR; TCRdb's copy keeps in-frame clones and lacks some. This sample has tens of thousands of clones, with approximately 80% found just once. The sample in question was peripheral blood mononuclear cells, obtained before any cancer treatment. The receptors come from a man between 40 and 75 years old with stage III lung adenocarcinoma.

This clone showed up just a few times. The chain couples TRBV30 to TRBJ2-5; the match to TRBD2 covers 10 bases. CDR1 and CDR2 (germline): GTSNPN, SVGIG (reference sequence). V lost 2 bases and J lost 5; bases outside the gene matches: 8. CDR3 size: 15 residues. This chain's CDR3 is CAWSRLAGAGETQYF. CDR3 sequence (DNA): TGTGCCTGGAGTAGGCTAGCGGGAGCGGGGGAGACCCAGTACTTC.

The chain carries TRBV10-3 and TRBJ1-1; TRBD1 aligns across 8 bases. There are 15 residues in the CDR3. In germline, CDR1 is ENHRY, CDR2 SYGVKD. V shed 0 bases and J 1 base; nucleotides not matched to a gene: 1. The CDR3 reads CAISESTGGNTEAFF. CDR3 DNA: TGTGCCATCAGTGAGTCCACAGGGGGGAACACTGAAGCTTTCTTT.

The rearrangement uses TRBV7-9 and TRBJ1-5; D call uncertain. Germline loops: CDR1 SEHNR, CDR2 FQNEAQ (reference sequence). Trimming cost V 4 bases and J 1 base, with 11 bases left between them. This CDR3 is 15 amino acids long. The CDR3 DNA reads TGTGCCAGCAGCTCTGGGGAGCTCAGCAATCAGCCCCAGCATTTT. As protein: CASSSGELSNQPQHF.

As DNA, the CDR3 is TGTGCCAGCAGCTTGAACAGGGTGGGCGAGCAGTACTTC. Its translation is CASSLNRVGEQYF. The J gene is TRBJ2-7, the V gene TRBV5-5, with a tentative D call TRBD1 (6 bases). V lost 1 base and J lost 6, with 11 bases in between. Per the germline V gene, CDR1 is SGHKS and CDR2 is YYEKEE (reference sequence). The CDR3 has 13 amino acids.

This clone showed up just once. In DNA, the CDR3 is TGTGCCAGTAGTATTGGACTAGCGGGAGGACAGAACACCGGGGAGCTGTTTTTT. This sequence encodes CASSIGLAGGQNTGELFF. This sequence joins TRBV19 and TRBJ2-2, with 14 bases matching TRBD2. The CDR3 consists of 18 residues. CDR1 is LNHDA and CDR2 is SQIVND in the germline V gene (reference sequence). The J segment lost 1 base and the V segment lost 3 bases, leaving 4 bases of the junction unmatched.

The CDR3 loop reads CASGNSTGFEKLFF. CDR3 DNA: TGTGCCAGCGGCAACTCCACAGGGTTTGAAAAACTGTTTTTT. The chain links TRBV7-9 to TRBJ1-4, with D possibly TRBD1 on 6 matching bases. CDR3 length equals 14 residues. V gave up 8 bases and J gave up 7 bases, with 17 bases separating them. The germline V gene encodes CDR1 SEHNR and CDR2 FQNEAQ (reference sequence).

The rearrangement uses TRBV19 and TRBJ1-4; D gene ambiguous. V gave up 6 bases and J gave up 7 bases, with 12 bases separating them. The CDR3 runs 13 residues. Per the germline V gene, CDR1 is LNHDA and CDR2 is SQIVND (reference sequence). The CDR3 region is CASRAASGEKLFF. The CDR3 DNA reads as TGTGCCAGTAGGGCTGCGAGTGGTGAAAAACTGTTTTTT.

V is TRBV19 and J is TRBJ1-1; D might be TRBD1 (5 bases). The CDR3 is 14 residues long. Deletions cut 6 bases from V and 5 bases from J, with 16 bases between. Germline loops: CDR1 LNHDA, CDR2 SQIVND (reference sequence). The CDR3 nucleotides are TGTGCCAGTAGGACCGGGACGGGGAGGACTGAAGCTTTCTTT. Its translation: CASRTGTGRTEAFF.

This clone was found once. This rearrangement joins TRBV11-2 to TRBJ2-5, with D perhaps matching TRBD2 (5 bases). Germline V CDR1 and CDR2: SGHAT, FQNNGV. Trimming cost V 0 bases and J 2 bases, with 7 bases left between them. The CDR3 covers 14 residues. The CDR3 DNA reads as TGTGCCAGCAGCTTAGATTGGACTCAAGAGACCCAGTACTTC. It codes for CASSLDWTQETQYF.

The V and J genes are TRBV6-5 and TRBJ1-6; 9 bases are shared with TRBD1. The CDR3 has 15 residues. The J segment lost 6 bases and the V segment lost 4 bases, leaving 4 bases of the junction unmatched. Looked up from germline, CDR1 is MNHEY and CDR2 is SVGAGI. CDR3 sequence (DNA): TGTGCCAGCAGTTTGGACAGGGGTGGTAATTCACCCCTCCACTTT. This codes for CASSLDRGGNSPLHF.

The chain couples TRBV7-9 to TRBJ1-2; 9 nucleotides align to TRBD1. With V trimmed by 5 bases and J by 3 bases, 7 bases remained unmatched. Per germline, CDR1 SEHNR and CDR2 FQNEAQ (reference sequence). The CDR3 extends over 15 amino acids. The CDR3 nucleotides are TGTGCCAGCAGCCCCGGACAGGGGCCCTACTATGGCTACACCTTC. Translation gives CASSPGQGPYYGYTF.

This clone was found once. The chain links TRBV18 to TRBJ1-6, with 7 bases aligning to TRBD1. The CDR3 runs to 16 residues. V lost 0 bases and J lost 11; bases outside the gene matches: 10. Per the germline V gene, CDR1 is KGHSH and CDR2 is LQKENI. CDR3 sequence reads: CASSPPNRGTFPPLHF. CDR3 nucleotide sequence: TGTGCCAGCTCACCACCGAACAGGGGCACTTTTCCACCCCTCCACTTT.

The chain carries TRBV18 and TRBJ2-7; D not resolved. V was cut by 5 bases and J by 6 bases, with 23 bases left in between. Germline CDR1 and CDR2: KGHSH and LQKENI. The CDR3 is 16 amino acids. The CDR3 loop is CASSDFHSVPLCEQYF. The DNA for the CDR3 is TGTGCCAGCTCAGACTTCCATTCGGTACCACTTTGCGAGCAGTACTTC.

This chain links TRBV5-1 with TRBJ2-1, with 9 positions matching TRBD2. The CDR3 contains 17 residues. Germline V gene lookup returns CDR1 SGHRS and CDR2 YFSETQ. Unmatched junction bases numbered 11, after V lost 0 bases and J lost 7 bases. CDR3 sequence (DNA): TGCGCCAGCAGCTTGGCCAGGGGACTAGCATCCATAAATGAGCAGTTCTTC. Its protein product is CASSLARGLASINEQFF.

The CDR3 DNA follows: TGCGCCAGCAGCCAAGATGGCACGGATCTCTATGGCTACACCTTC. Amino acids: CASSQDGTDLYGYTF. The chain links TRBV4-3 to TRBJ1-2; D is unclear. This CDR3 comprises 15 residues. Trimming took off 0 bases at V and 4 bases at J, with 12 bases between the two ends. CDR1 and CDR2 from the germline V gene are LGHNA and YSLEER.

This clone has a single count. V and J are TRBV30 and TRBJ1-2; D unclear. V was cut by 8 bases and J by 0 bases, with 7 bases left in between. CDR1 and CDR2 (germline): GTSNPN, SVGIG (reference sequence). The CDR3 covers 11 residues. The CDR3 is CAQIANYGYTF. The CDR3 DNA reads as TGTGCCCAGATAGCTAACTATGGCTACACCTTC.

J is TRBJ1-3 and V is TRBV6-1; TRBD1 agrees at 7 bases. Germline assignment: CDR1 MNHNS and CDR2 SASEGT. V was pared by 3 bases and J by 4 bases, with 6 bases of the junction left unmatched. CDR3 size: 15 residues. CDR3 in DNA: TGTGCCAGCAGTGAGACAAGGGGGCTCGGAAACACCATATATTTT. Translating it yields CASSETRGLGNTIYF.

This sequence joins TRBV30 and TRBJ2-2; D gene ambiguous. CDR3 length: 15 residues. Trimming left V 0 bases short and J 6 bases short, with 14 bases between. From germline, CDR1 is GTSNPN and CDR2 SVGIG (reference sequence). For the CDR3, the DNA is TGTGCCTGGAGTGTCCCTTCTTTTGGCTCCGGGGAGCTGTTTTTT. It encodes CAWSVPSFGSGELFF. Full variable domain (missing parts from reference TRBV30 and TRBJ2-2): SQTIHQWPATLVQPVGSPLSLECTVEGTSNPNLYWYRQAAGRGLQLLFYSVGIGQISSEVPQNLSASRPQDRQFILSSKKLLLSDSGFYLCAWSVPSFGSGELFFGEGSRLTVL.

Only one count was recorded for this clone. The V gene is TRBV19, the J gene TRBJ1-5; D unclear. V was shortened by 3 bases and J by 6 bases, with 6 bases between the two germline ends. Germline-derived CDR1 and CDR2 are LNHDA and SQIVND (reference sequence). The CDR3 length is 12 residues. The CDR3 protein is CASSMGFQPQHF. The DNA of the CDR3 is TGTGCCAGTAGTATGGGTTTTCAGCCCCAGCATTTT.

This clone was picked up one time. The chain joins TRBV11-3 to TRBJ2-4, with D maybe TRBD1 (5 bases). Deletions cut 2 bases from V and 5 bases from J, with 13 bases between. The CDR3 covers 15 residues. Per germline, CDR1 SGHNT and CDR2 YENEEA. The CDR3 is CASSLFAGLENIQYF. In DNA, the CDR3 is TGTGCCAGCAGCTTATTTGCAGGGTTAGAAAACATTCAGTACTTC.

The chain has TRBV11-1 and TRBJ2-7; TRBD2 might be the D (6 bases). The germline CDR1 and CDR2 sequences are SGHAT and FQDESV (reference sequence). Trimming left V 5 bases short and J 2 bases short, with 22 bases between. CDR3 length: 17 amino acids. The CDR3 spells CASSRPGTSLPPYEQYF. Written as DNA, the CDR3 is TGTGCCAGCAGCCGACCAGGGACTTCCCTCCCTCCCTACGAGCAGTACTTC.

This clone was counted a few times. The V call is TRBV7-3, the J call TRBJ2-3; 11 nucleotides match TRBD2. V trimming: 5 bases; J trimming: 1 base; junction bases outside the gene matches: 2. This CDR3 is 15 amino acids long. Germline CDR1 reads SGHTA; CDR2 reads FQGTGA. CDR3 region: CASSLSGRGTDTQYF. The DNA for the CDR3 is TGTGCCAGCAGCCTTAGCGGGAGGGGCACAGATACGCAGTATTTT.

The DNA for the CDR3 is TGTGCCAGCAGTTTACAGGGGGGAAATCAGCCCCAGCATTTT. It specifies CASSLQGGNQPQHF. This chain links TRBV13 with TRBJ1-5, with 8 bases identical to TRBD1. The CDR3 length is 14 residues. Germline CDR1 is PRHDT and CDR2 is FYEKMQ (reference sequence). V trimming: 6 bases; J trimming: 4 bases; junction bases outside the gene matches: 5.

J is TRBJ1-5 and V is TRBV19, with 8 bases identical to TRBD1. V dropped 5 bases and J dropped 2; count of bases not matched to a gene: 2. The CDR3 sequence is 14 residues long. The V gene's germline CDR1 is LNHDA and CDR2 SQIVND (reference sequence). The CDR3 sequence: CASSWGQGNQPQHF. The DNA for the CDR3 is TGTGCCAGTAGTTGGGGACAGGGCAATCAGCCCCAGCATTTT.

This clone has more than one count but fewer than ten. This sequence joins TRBV29-1 and TRBJ1-6, with D maybe TRBD1 (6 bases). The germline CDR1 and CDR2 sequences are SQVTM and ANQGSEA. V lost 6 bases to trimming and J lost 6 bases, with 18 bases between them. This CDR3 has 15 amino acids. CDR3 bases: TGCAGCGTGAGGGGGACGGGGGCGAGTAATTCACCCCTCCACTTT. It yields the protein CSVRGTGASNSPLHF.

The CDR3 nucleotides are TGCGCCAGCTGCGCAGGATCTAATGAAAAACTGTTTTTT. Protein: CASCAGSNEKLFF. This rearrangement joins TRBV5-1 to TRBJ1-4; D uncertain. Germline CDR1 is SGHRS and CDR2 is YFSETQ. The V end lost 7 bases, the J end lost 3 bases, and 10 bases lay between the germline ends. CDR3 length equals 13 residues.

The chain joins TRBV5-1 to TRBJ2-3; TRBD1 agrees at 7 bases. This CDR3 contains 15 residues. J lost 0 bases, V lost 2 bases, and 3 bases had no gene match. CDR1 and CDR2 (germline): SGHRS, YFSETQ. CDR3 protein: CASSLGTASTDTQYF. The CDR3 bases are TGCGCCAGCAGCTTAGGGACAGCTAGCACAGATACGCAGTATTTT.